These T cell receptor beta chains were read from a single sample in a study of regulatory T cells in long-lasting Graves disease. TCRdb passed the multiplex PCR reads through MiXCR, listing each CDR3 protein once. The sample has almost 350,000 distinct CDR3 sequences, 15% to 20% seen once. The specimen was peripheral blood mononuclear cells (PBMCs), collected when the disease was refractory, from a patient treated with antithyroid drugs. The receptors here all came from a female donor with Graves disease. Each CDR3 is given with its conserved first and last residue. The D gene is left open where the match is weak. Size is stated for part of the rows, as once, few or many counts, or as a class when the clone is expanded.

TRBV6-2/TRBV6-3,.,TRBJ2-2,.,CASLRLVTGELFF,TGTGCCAGTCTCAGGCTTGTGACCGGGGAGCTGTTTTTT
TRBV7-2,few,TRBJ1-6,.,CASSLESRNSPLHF,TGTGCCAGCAGCTTAGAAAGCCGCAATTCACCCCTCCACTTT
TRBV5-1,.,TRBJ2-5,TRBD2,CASSTIAGGRETQYF,TGCGCCAGCAGCACGATAGCGGGGGGTCGGGAGACCCAGTACTTC
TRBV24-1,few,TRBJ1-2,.,CATSDSSAGPGGYTF,TGTGCCACCAGTGATTCCTCCGCGGGCCCCGGGGGCTACACCTTC
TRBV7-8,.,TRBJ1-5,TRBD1,CASSGPGTGGNQPQHF,TGTGCCAGCAGCGGACCCGGGACAGGAGGTAATCAGCCCCAGCATTTT
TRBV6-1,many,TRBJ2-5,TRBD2,CASSPSSGGETQYF,TGTGCCAGCAGCCCAAGTTCGGGGGGAGAGACCCAGTACTTC
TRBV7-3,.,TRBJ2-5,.,CASSSRGGTTSCETRYF,TGTGCCAGCAGCTCTAGAGGGGGGACGACTAGTTGCGAGACCCGGTACTTC
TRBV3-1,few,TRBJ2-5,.,CASRGLTQYF,TGTGCCAGCAGGGGATTGACCCAGTACTTC
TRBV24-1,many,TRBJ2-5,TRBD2,CATSDRLASGVTQYF,TGTGCCACCAGTGACCGACTAGCGTCAGGTGTGACCCAGTACTTC
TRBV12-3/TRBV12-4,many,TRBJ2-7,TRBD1,CASGTGYNPYEQYF,TGTGCCAGCGGGACAGGGTATAATCCCTACGAGCAGTACTTC
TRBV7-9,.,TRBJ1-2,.,CASSSTKDSRFGYTF,TGTGCCAGCAGCTCGACTAAGGACAGTCGGTTTGGCTACACCTTC
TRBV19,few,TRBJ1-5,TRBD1,CASSSYSGTAYSNQPQHF,TGTGCCAGTAGTTCCTATTCCGGGACAGCGTATAGCAATCAGCCCCAGCATTTT
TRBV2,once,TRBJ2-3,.,CASSEAELDADTQYF,TGTGCCAGCAGTGAAGCGGAATTAGACGCAGATACGCAGTATTTT
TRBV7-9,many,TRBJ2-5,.,CASRRSYETQYF,TGTGCCAGCCGACGGAGTTATGAGACCCAGTACTTC
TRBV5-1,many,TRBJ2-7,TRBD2,CASSLERGRASEQYF,TGCGCCAGCAGCTTGGAGCGCGGGAGGGCCTCCGAGCAGTACTTC
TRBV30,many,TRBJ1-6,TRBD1,CAWSTGVNSPLHF,TGTGCCTGGAGTACAGGGGTGAATTCACCCCTCCACTTT
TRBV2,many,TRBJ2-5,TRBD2,CASSRSSGGGETQYF,TGTGCCAGCAGCCGATCAAGCGGGGGGGGAGAGACCCAGTACTTC
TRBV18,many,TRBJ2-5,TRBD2,CASSPQGGETQYF,TGTGCTAGCAGCCCTCAGGGAGGGGAGACCCAGTACTTC
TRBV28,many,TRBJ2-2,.,CASTNRGAQDTGELFF,TGTGCCAGCACCAACCGAGGGGCGCAGGACACCGGGGAGCTGTTTTTT
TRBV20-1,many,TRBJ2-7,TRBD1,CSASGQGDYEQYF,TGCAGTGCTAGTGGACAGGGGGATTACGAGCAGTACTTC
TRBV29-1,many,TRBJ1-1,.,CSVESPVFGDTEAFF,TGCAGCGTTGAAAGCCCCGTATTCGGGGACACTGAAGCTTTCTTT
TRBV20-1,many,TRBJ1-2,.,CSARGTGAHGSGYTF,TGCAGTGCTAGAGGGACCGGGGCCCACGGGAGTGGCTACACCTTC
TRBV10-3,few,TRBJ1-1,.,CAITGTPNTEAFF,TGTGCCATCACCGGGACACCGAACACTGAAGCTTTCTTT
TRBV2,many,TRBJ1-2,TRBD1,CASRVGQRFNYGYTF,TGTGCCAGCAGAGTGGGACAGCGATTTAACTATGGCTACACCTTC
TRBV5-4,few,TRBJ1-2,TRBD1,CASSSTGGTDGYTF,TGTGCCAGCAGCTCCACAGGCGGGACAGATGGCTACACCTTC
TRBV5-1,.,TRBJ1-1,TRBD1,CASSPETGEAFF,TGCGCCAGCAGCCCGGAGACAGGGGAAGCTTTCTTT
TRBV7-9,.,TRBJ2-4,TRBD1,CASSLEFGTDGENIQYF,TGTGCCAGCAGCTTAGAGTTCGGGACAGACGGAGAAAACATTCAGTACTTC
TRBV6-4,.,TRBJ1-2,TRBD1,CASSYSTQGALVEYGYTF,TGTGCCAGCAGTTACTCGACTCAGGGGGCTCTCGTGGAATATGGCTACACCTTC
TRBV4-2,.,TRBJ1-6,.,CASSQGGRGANSPLHF,TGTGCCAGCAGCCAAGGGGGACGGGGGGCTAATTCACCCCTCCACTTT
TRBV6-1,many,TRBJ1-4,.,CASSKNPDGNEKLFF,TGTGCCAGCAGTAAGAATCCGGACGGAAATGAAAAACTGTTTTTT
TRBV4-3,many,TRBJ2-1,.,CASSPTSGVAGEQFF,TGCGCCAGCAGCCCCACTTCTGGGGTAGCCGGGGAGCAGTTCTTC
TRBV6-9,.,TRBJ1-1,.,CASSYLRTGTMNTEAFF,TGTGCCAGCAGTTACCTAAGAACAGGGACCATGAACACTGAAGCTTTCTTT
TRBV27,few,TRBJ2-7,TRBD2,CASSYLAGYYEQYF,TGTGCCAGCAGTTATTTAGCGGGTTACTACGAGCAGTACTTC
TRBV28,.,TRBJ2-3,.,CASSFLAGTDTQYF,.
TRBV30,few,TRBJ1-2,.,CAWSVMEGPHPNYGYTF,TGTGCCTGGAGTGTTATGGAAGGTCCCCACCCCAACTATGGCTACACCTTC
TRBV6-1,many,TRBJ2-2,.,CASSEGSGGELFF,TGTGCCAGCAGTGAGGGATCGGGCGGGGAGCTGTTTTTT
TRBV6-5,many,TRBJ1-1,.,CASSYGASNTEAFF,TGTGCCAGCAGTTACGGGGCTTCGAACACTGAAGCTTTCTTT
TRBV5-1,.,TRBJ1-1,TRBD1,CASSRTGGPLDTEAFF,TGCGCCAGCAGCAGGACAGGGGGCCCTCTCGACACTGAAGCTTTCTTT
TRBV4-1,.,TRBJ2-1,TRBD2,CASSYGASGYNEQFF,TGCGCCAGCAGCTACGGGGCTAGCGGATACAATGAGCAGTTCTTC
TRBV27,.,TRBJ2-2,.,CASTGLLNTGELFF,TGTGCCAGCACGGGACTTCTAAACACCGGGGAGCTGTTTTTT
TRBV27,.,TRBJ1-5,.,CASSSPPAPQHF,TGTGCCAGCAGTTCCCCCCCAGCGCCCCAGCATTTT
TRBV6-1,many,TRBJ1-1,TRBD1,CASSDQGARTEAFF,TGTGCCAGCAGTGACCAGGGGGCAAGAACTGAAGCTTTCTTT
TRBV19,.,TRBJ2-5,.,CASSSQGRRETQYF,TGTGCCAGTAGTTCCCAGGGGAGGAGAGAGACCCAGTACTTC
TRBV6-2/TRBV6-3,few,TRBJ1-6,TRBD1,CASSYGTASEALHF,TGTGCCAGCAGTTACGGGACAGCTAGCGAAGCCCTCCACTTT
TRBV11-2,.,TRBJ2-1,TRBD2,CASSDPPQLAVSLSHEQFF,TGTGCCAGCAGCGATCCCCCCCAACTAGCGGTCTCCCTAAGCCATGAGCAGTTCTTC